A single sample is the source of the 24 T cell receptor beta chains below, sequenced in a study of T cell responses to AZD1222 COVID-19 vaccine. Profiling relied on immunoSEQ multiplex PCR, and the TCRdb table lists in-frame clones only, not all of them. The sample contains some 180,000 clones, roughly 92% of which appear only once. This sample comprised peripheral blood, obtained 28 days after the second AZD1222 dose. These receptors all come from an adult who received the AZD1222 COVID-19 vaccine.

This clone showed up just a few times. The V and J genes are TRBV5-4 and TRBJ2-7; possible D gene TRBD1, 6 bases. Germline V gives CDR1 SGHNT, CDR2 YYREEE (reference sequence). The CDR3 is made up of 13 amino acids. Deletions cut 4 bases from V and 2 bases from J, with 10 bases between. The CDR3 region has the DNA TGTGCCAGCAGCCCGGACAGTACCTACGAGCAGTACTTC. It codes for CASSPDSTYEQYF.

CDR3 DNA sequence: TGCGCCAGCAGCGGATCACAAGGGACCCACAACACTGAAGCTTTCTTT. Protein: CASSGSQGTHNTEAFF. This rearrangement joins TRBV4-1 to TRBJ1-1, with TRBD1 as a possible D gene (5 bases). CDR3 length: 16 amino acids. Germline V CDR1 and CDR2: MGHRA, YSYEKL. V was cut by 5 bases and J by 2 bases, with 18 bases left in between.

This sequence joins TRBV15 and TRBJ1-2, with D perhaps TRBD1 (5 bases). Trimming took off 0 bases at V and 6 bases at J, with 11 bases between the two ends. The germline V gene encodes CDR1 LNHNV and CDR2 YYDKDF (reference sequence). This CDR3 is 14 amino acids long. The CDR3 here is CATSRDSGLDGYTF. The CDR3 nucleotides are TGTGCCACCAGCAGAGATTCAGGGCTCGATGGCTACACCTTC.

Only one count was recorded for this clone. The J gene is TRBJ1-1, the V gene TRBV5-1; D not resolved. The CDR3 runs 11 residues. V was clipped by 4 bases and J by 2 bases, with 3 bases between them. Per the germline V gene, CDR1 is SGHRS and CDR2 is YFSETQ. The CDR3 reads CASSGNTEAFF. For the CDR3, the DNA is TGCGCCAGCAGCGGCAACACTGAAGCTTTCTTT.

The chain recombines TRBV28 with TRBJ1-6, with D possibly matching TRBD1 (5 bases). Germline V gene lookup returns CDR1 MDHEN and CDR2 SYDVKM. V gave up 6 bases and J gave up 0 bases, with 9 bases separating them. The CDR3 totals 15 residues. The CDR3 nucleotides are TGTGCCAGCAGCCCAGGGCACTCCTATAATTCACCCCTCCACTTT. Its protein is CASSPGHSYNSPLHF.

This chain joins TRBV7-6 and TRBJ2-2; D is possibly TRBD2 (5 bases). The CDR3 is made up of 15 amino acids. Germline values: CDR1 SGHVS, CDR2 FNYEAQ. V gave up 1 base and J gave up 0 bases, with 6 bases separating them. In DNA form, the CDR3 reads TGTGCCAGCAGCTTAGGACTACCGAACACCGGGGAGCTGTTTTTT. Its translation: CASSLGLPNTGELFF.

The chain links TRBV12-3 or TRBV12-4 to TRBJ1-3; no reliable D call. CDR3 size: 12 residues. Trimming took 3 bases from V and 7 from J, leaving 7 bases between them. Written as DNA, the CDR3 is TGTGCCAGCAGTTTCGGCCGGAACACCATATATTTT. Protein: CASSFGRNTIYF.

V is TRBV19 and J is TRBJ1-3, with D perhaps TRBD1 (5 bases). The CDR3 extends over 16 amino acids. V gave up 4 bases and J gave up 1 base, with 14 bases separating them. Germline CDR1 and CDR2: LNHDA and SQIVND (reference sequence). CDR3 protein: CASSSPYEGSGNTIYF. DNA for the CDR3: TGTGCCAGTAGTAGCCCTTACGAGGGGTCTGGAAACACCATATATTTT.

V and J are TRBV30 and TRBJ2-1; D may be TRBD1 or TRBD2 (5 bases each). Germline CDR1 and CDR2: GTSNPN and SVGIG (reference sequence). There are 15 residues in the CDR3. V dropped 3 bases and J dropped 3 bases, with 15 bases sitting between them. The CDR3, as DNA: TGTGCCTGGAGGAAAACCGGGGCGGACTACAATGAGCAGTTCTTC. This translates into CAWRKTGADYNEQFF.

V usage is TRBV27 and J usage is TRBJ1-1, with TRBD1 as a possible D gene (6 bases). Germline-derived CDR1 and CDR2 are MNHEY and SMNVEV (reference sequence). V shed 1 base and J shed 1 base, with 10 bases lying between them. The CDR3 has 15 residues. CDR3 residues: CASSLLGAQNTEAFF. CDR3 in DNA: TGTGCCAGCAGTTTATTGGGGGCGCAGAACACTGAAGCTTTCTTT.

This chain's CDR3 is CASSVDPGGSYEQYF. For the CDR3, the DNA is TGTGCCAGCAGCGTAGACCCGGGGGGCTCCTACGAGCAGTACTTC. The chain recombines TRBV9 with TRBJ2-7, with 7 nucleotides matching TRBD2. Trimming removed 0 bases from V and 0 bases from J; junction bases left unmatched: 3. Germline CDR1 is SGDLS and CDR2 is YYNGEE. This CDR3 comprises 15 residues.

The CDR3 region is CASSLSQETQYF. In nucleotides, the CDR3 is TGTGCCAGCAGCCTCTCGCAAGAGACCCAGTACTTC. The rearrangement joins TRBV9 to TRBJ2-5; D gene unclear. Germline V gene sequence: CDR1 SGDLS, CDR2 YYNGEE. The CDR3 is 12 amino acids. The germline V and J ends were trimmed by 4 bases and 2 bases, with 6 bases remaining between them.

The chain links TRBV4-2 to TRBJ1-1; D not resolved. CDR3 length: 14 amino acids. The germline V gene encodes CDR1 LGHNA and CDR2 YNFKEQ. The V and J ends lost 1 base and 2 bases respectively, with 8 bases between them. This CDR3 is CASSQAGGNTEAFF. CDR3 bases: TGTGCCAGCAGCCAAGCGGGTGGAAACACTGAAGCTTTCTTT.

The genes are TRBV6-5 and TRBJ1-3; 7 bases agree with TRBD1. With 5 bases clipped from V and 4 bases from J, the junction kept 8 bases outside the gene matches. This CDR3 comprises 15 residues. The V gene's germline CDR1 is MNHEY and CDR2 SVGAGI. The CDR3 bases are TGTGCCAGCAGTCCTGACAGGGTGGGAGGAAACACCATATATTTT. It encodes CASSPDRVGGNTIYF.

The gene calls are TRBV7-2 and TRBJ1-2; maybe TRBD1 (5 bases). Trimming pared 4 bases from V and 4 bases from J, leaving 16 bases between. Germline V gene lookup returns CDR1 SGHTA and CDR2 FQGNSA. The CDR3 extends over 15 amino acids. The CDR3 protein is CASSSLGGGIYGYTF. The CDR3 DNA sequence: TGTGCCAGCAGCTCCCTCGGGGGGGGAATCTATGGCTACACCTTC.

The rearrangement uses TRBV29-1 and TRBJ2-1; TRBD1 matches at 7 bases. CDR3 length: 13 amino acids. CDR1 and CDR2 (germline): SQVTM, ANQGSEA. V gave up 4 bases and J gave up 11 bases; unmatched junction bases: 11. The CDR3 loop is CSVAATTGRKQFF. The CDR3 DNA sequence: TGCAGCGTTGCCGCCACGACAGGGAGAAAGCAGTTCTTC.

The V gene is TRBV9, the J gene TRBJ1-4, with D tentatively TRBD1 (5 bases). Germline CDR1 SGDLS, CDR2 YYNGEE. Trimming removed 4 bases at V and 8 bases at J, with 12 bases between. CDR3 size: 13 residues. CDR3 sequence reads: CASSTGHLEKLFF. In nucleotides, the CDR3 is TGTGCCAGCAGCACAGGACATCTCGAAAAACTGTTTTTT.

The chain employs TRBV18 and TRBJ2-2; D not resolved. V gave up 6 bases and J gave up 7 bases, with 18 bases separating them. Germline lookup yields CDR1 KGHSH and CDR2 LQKENI. The CDR3 loop spans 15 amino acids. The CDR3 DNA reads TGTGCCAGCTCCACAACGAACAGAGGCATCGGGGAGCTGTTTTTT. The encoded protein is CASSTTNRGIGELFF.

Only a few counts were recorded for this clone. The genes are TRBV10-3 and TRBJ2-5, with D unclear. CDR1 and CDR2 from the germline V gene are ENHRY and SYGVKD. CDR3 length: 16 residues. V lost 4 bases and J lost 5, with 20 bases in between. DNA for the CDR3: TGTGCCATCAGTGCAAATCCCTTAGGGTTAGGGGAGACCCAGTACTTC. This encodes CAISANPLGLGETQYF.

This sequence joins TRBV7-2 and TRBJ1-1, with TRBD1 identical over 9 bases. The CDR3 covers 14 residues. The V segment lost 5 bases and the J segment 3 bases; nucleotides outside the gene matches: 4. CDR1 is SGHTA, CDR2 FQGNSA, per germline. CDR3 residues: CASSPGTGYTEAFF. The CDR3 DNA is TGTGCCAGCAGCCCCGGGACAGGGTACACTGAAGCTTTCTTT.

V is TRBV10-2 and J is TRBJ2-5; 8 nucleotides line up with TRBD1. CDR3 length: 14 amino acids. Germline V gives CDR1 WSHSY, CDR2 SAAADI. V shed 8 bases, J shed 1 base, and the junction held 6 bases outside the gene matches. CDR3 protein: CASSMTGVQETQYF. In nucleotides, the CDR3 is TGCGCCAGCTCCATGACAGGGGTCCAAGAGACCCAGTACTTC.

J is TRBJ1-2 and V is TRBV12-3 or TRBV12-4; 9 nucleotides align to TRBD1. This CDR3 is built from 13 residues. V shed 6 bases, J shed 8 bases, and the junction held 7 bases outside the gene matches. The CDR3 loop is CASSTRTGEGYTF. The CDR3 DNA reads TGTGCCAGCAGCACGAGGACAGGGGAGGGCTACACCTTC.

V and J are TRBV4-1 and TRBJ1-2, with 9 bases identical to TRBD1. J lost 1 base, V lost 1 base, and 10 bases had no gene match. This CDR3 contains 18 residues. CDR1 is MGHRA and CDR2 is YSYEKL in the germline V gene. The CDR3 region is CASSQGFADRGFNYGYTF. In DNA, the CDR3 is TGCGCCAGCAGCCAAGGATTTGCGGACAGGGGATTTAACTATGGCTACACCTTC.

The rearrangement uses TRBV9 and TRBJ2-3; no clear D gene. Trimming left V 2 bases short and J 4 bases short, with 11 bases between. CDR3 size: 14 residues. Germline CDR1 is SGDLS and CDR2 is YYNGEE. For the CDR3, the DNA is TGTGCCAGCAGCGTCGAGCTCGGCGCAGATACGCAGTATTTT. It yields the protein CASSVELGADTQYF. Using reference TRBV9 and TRBJ2-3 for the parts outside the CDR3, the full variable domain is DSGVTQTPKHLITATGQRVTLRCSPRSGDLSVYWYQQSLDQGLQFLIQYYNGEERAKGNILERFSAQQFPDLHSELNLSSLELGDSALYFCASSVELGADTQYFGPGTRLTVL.